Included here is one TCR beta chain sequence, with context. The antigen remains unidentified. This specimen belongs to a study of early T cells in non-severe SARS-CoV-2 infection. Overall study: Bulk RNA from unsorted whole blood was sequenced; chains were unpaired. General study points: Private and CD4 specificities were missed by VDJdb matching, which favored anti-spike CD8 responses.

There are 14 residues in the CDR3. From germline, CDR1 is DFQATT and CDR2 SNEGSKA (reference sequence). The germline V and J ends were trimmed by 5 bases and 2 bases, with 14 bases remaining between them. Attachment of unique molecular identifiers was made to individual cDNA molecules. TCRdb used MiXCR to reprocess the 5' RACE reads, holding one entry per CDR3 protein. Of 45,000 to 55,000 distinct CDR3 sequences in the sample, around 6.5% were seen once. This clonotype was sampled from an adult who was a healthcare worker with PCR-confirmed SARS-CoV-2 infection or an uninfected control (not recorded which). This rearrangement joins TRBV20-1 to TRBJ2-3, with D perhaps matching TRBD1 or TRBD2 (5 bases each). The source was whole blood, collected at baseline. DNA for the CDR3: TGCAGTGCTTCCGTGGGGGTGGACACAGATACGCAGTATTTT. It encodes CSASVGVDTDTQYF.